This TCR beta chain emerged from a study of T cells after somatic rescue of genetic block. The CDR3 is 16 amino acids. V was cut by 1 base and J by 5 bases, with 15 bases left in between. Germline V gives CDR1 SGDLS, CDR2 YYNGEE. TCRdb's copy holds only in-frame clones and misses some; the assay was immunoSEQ multiplex PCR. Found here are some 74,000 clones, approximately 91% of them singletons; the top ten hold 2.8%. The chain has TRBV9 and TRBJ2-2; D might be TRBD1 or TRBD2, each matching 5 bases. The TCR sequence derives from a young man. Sequencing input: peripheral blood mononuclear cells (PBMCs). The CDR3 nucleotides read TGTGCCAGCAGCGTACCCCGGGACGGTGGGACCGGGGAGCTGTTTTTT. Protein sequence: CASSVPRDGGTGELFF.